The subject of this entry is one T cell receptor (beta chain). Antigen specificity is unknown. This entry is derived from a study of T cells in Graves' hyperthyroidism and ophthalmopathy. Regarding the study as a whole: Blood held most thyroid clonotypes expanded above 0.001 frequency. Ophthalmopathy and stable hyperthyroidism were separated by a 13 V-J model.

V was cut by 4 bases and J by 3 bases, with 13 bases left in between. CDR1 is SGHRS, CDR2 YFSETQ, per germline. The CDR3 consists of 14 residues. Amplified TCR beta CDR3 regions came from RNA transcripts. Researchers ran a first-round RT-PCR on the TCR CDR3 using the HTBI primer set. TCRdb analysed the multiplex PCR reads with MiXCR anew, one entry per CDR3 protein. The sample lists roughly 570,000 distinct CDR3 sequences, roughly 46% occurring once. The sequence was obtained from an adult woman with Graves' disease, either hyperthyroidism or ophthalmopathy (not recorded which). The specimen was peripheral blood or thyroid tissue (not recorded which). The chain joins TRBV5-1 to TRBJ1-1; no definite D call. The CDR3 DNA reads as TGCGCCAGCAGCATCCAACCCCGGGACACTGAAGCTTTCTTT. Protein product: CASSIQPRDTEAFF.